This entry lists 6 T cell receptor beta chains sequenced from one sample in a study of cytomegalovirus exposure and HLA in healthy donors. It was with 60 Vbeta and 13 Jbeta primers that the PCR ran. Profiled with immunoSEQ multiplex PCR; TCRdb holds only in-frame clones, not every one. The sample lists 130,000 or so clones; 6.5% to 9.5% were seen once. The sample taken for sequencing was PBMCs. Receptor source: a man aged 40-50 years in good health and CMV-seronegative.

Only a few counts were recorded for this clone. The V call is TRBV29-1, the J call TRBJ2-3; 12 bases match TRBD2. Looked up from germline, CDR1 is SQVTM and CDR2 is ANQGSEA. This CDR3 is built from 15 residues. V trimming: 4 bases; J trimming: 2 bases; junction bases outside the gene matches: 4. This chain's CDR3 is CSVGTSGGITDTQYF. The CDR3 coding sequence is TGCAGCGTTGGAACTAGCGGGGGGATCACAGATACGCAGTATTTT.

The rearrangement joins TRBV2 to TRBJ2-5; the match to TRBD1 covers 8 bases. Germline loops: CDR1 SNHLY, CDR2 FYNNEI. This CDR3 is built from 14 residues. V shed 6 bases, J shed 5 bases, and the junction held 8 bases outside the gene matches. The CDR3 DNA is TGTGCCAGCAGCGCCCGGACAGGGTGGGAGACCCAGTACTTC. Its translation is CASSARTGWETQYF.

The rearrangement uses TRBV4-2 and TRBJ2-2; 9 nucleotides line up with TRBD2. Trimming took 5 bases from V and 4 from J; bases not matched to a gene: 8. The CDR3 totals 16 residues. From germline, CDR1 is LGHNA and CDR2 YNFKEQ. The CDR3 DNA sequence: TGTGCCAGCAGCACGACTAGCGGATTACCCACCGGGGAGCTGTTTTTT. Its translation is CASSTTSGLPTGELFF.

The chain combines TRBV27 with TRBJ2-3; 7 nucleotides agree with TRBD1. Germline CDR1 is MNHEY and CDR2 is SMNVEV (reference sequence). The CDR3 spans 14 residues. V was clipped by 3 bases and J by 3 bases; unmatched bases: 3. CDR3 in amino acids: CASSFDRATDTQYF. In nucleotides, the CDR3 is TGTGCCAGCAGTTTCGACAGGGCAACAGATACGCAGTATTTT.

V and J are TRBV5-1 and TRBJ2-5; 9 nucleotides align to TRBD1. Per germline, CDR1 SGHRS and CDR2 YFSETQ. The CDR3 sequence is 13 residues long. V lost 4 bases and J lost 4; bases outside the gene matches: 2. This chain's CDR3 is CASSGQGPETQYF. CDR3 DNA: TGCGCCAGCAGCGGACAGGGGCCAGAGACCCAGTACTTC.

This chain joins TRBV19 and TRBJ2-1; TRBD2 is a possible D gene (6 bases). The germline V gene has CDR1 LNHDA and CDR2 SQIVND (reference sequence). V was cut by 10 bases and J by 4 bases, with 14 bases left in between. The CDR3 consists of 13 residues. CDR3 nucleotides: TGTGCCACATCGGGTAGCGGTTACAATGAGCAGTTCTTC. Its protein product is CATSGSGYNEQFF.